A selection of T cell receptor beta chains follows, all from one sample in a study of blood T cell repertoires in COVID-19. Data came from immunoSEQ multiplex PCR; TCRdb stores just in-frame clones and leaves some out. This repertoire shows some 70,000 clones, more than 70% found once; its top ten account for about 6%. The sample comprised peripheral blood. The receptor source for this set is a woman between 70 and 85 years old with acute or convalescent COVID-19. CDR3s include the opening cysteine and the closing phenylalanine or tryptophan. D genes are given only for firm matches. Some rows have no size entry. The others give once, few or many, or a class for an expanded clone.

-	-	TRBV19	TRBJ2-1	CAAGHPSYNEQFF	TGTGCCGCAGGCCACCCTTCCTACAATGAGCAGTTCTTC
-	-	TRBV29-1	TRBJ1-6	CSATLFSGSPLHF	TGCAGCGCGACCCTCTTTTCGGGTTCACCCCTCCACTTT
-	few	TRBV12-3/TRBV12-4	TRBJ1-1	CASRGVNTEAFF	TGTGCCAGCAGGGGAGTAAACACTGAAGCTTTCTTT
TRBD2	-	TRBV30	TRBJ2-1	CAWSGGLAGGLGKQFF	TGTGCCTGGAGTGGCGGACTAGCGGGAGGGCTGGGTAAGCAGTTCTTC
TRBD1	-	TRBV2	TRBJ1-1	CATSQGMNTEAFF	TGTGCCACTTCACAGGGGATGAACACTGAAGCTTTCTTT
-	-	TRBV5-6	TRBJ2-1	CASSLRGPGNEQFF	TGTGCCAGCAGCTTGCGCGGTCCTGGTAATGAGCAGTTCTTC
TRBD2	-	TRBV27	TRBJ2-5	CASSFAGGRETQYF	TGTGCCAGCAGTTTCGCGGGGGGAAGGGAGACCCAGTACTTC
-	-	TRBV24-1	TRBJ2-3	CATSDYRPDTQYF	TGTGCCACCAGTGATTACAGGCCAGATACGCAGTATTTT
-	-	TRBV3-1/TRBV3-2	TRBJ1-2	CASGQSYGYTF	TGTGCCAGCGGACAGAGCTATGGCTACACCTTC
-	once	TRBV7-9	TRBJ2-7	CASSLQGLGEQYF	TGTGCCAGCAGCTTACAGGGTTTGGGAGAGCAGTACTTC
-	-	TRBV3-1/TRBV3-2	TRBJ2-3	CASSPGRGVTDTQYF	TGTGCCAGCTCCCCGGGGCGGGGAGTTACAGATACGCAGTATTTT
TRBD1	-	TRBV14	TRBJ1-1	CASSQGKRGRLSTEAFF	TGTGCCAGCAGCCAAGGGAAAAGGGGGCGGTTGAGCACTGAAGCTTTCTTT
TRBD2	-	TRBV4-2	TRBJ2-1	CASSQTGLAGANEQFF	TGTGCCAGCAGCCAAACCGGACTAGCGGGAGCCAATGAGCAGTTCTTC
-	-	TRBV7-9	TRBJ1-2	CASSSLQGTSYGYTF	TGTGCCAGCAGCTCCTTACAGGGTACGTCCTATGGCTACACCTTC
-	-	TRBV4-2	TRBJ1-5	CASSHGQNTQPQHF	TGTGCCAGCAGCCATGGACAGAATACCCAGCCCCAGCATTTT
-	-	TRBV28	TRBJ1-5	CASSGGGSNQPQHF	TGTGCCAGCTCGGGGGGGGGAAGCAATCAGCCCCAGCATTTT
-	-	TRBV9	TRBJ1-4	CASSATQGQWGEKLFF	TGTGCCAGCAGCGCAACCCAAGGACAGTGGGGGGAAAAACTGTTTTTT
-	once	TRBV15	TRBJ1-5	CATSPGQNSNQPQHF	TGTGCCACCAGCCCCGGACAGAATAGCAATCAGCCCCAGCATTTT
-	-	TRBV4-3	TRBJ2-2	CASSQDGQRYLTGELFF	TGCGCCAGCAGCCAAGACGGACAGCGCTACCTCACCGGGGAGCTGTTTTTT
-	-	TRBV6-5	TRBJ1-2	CASSSGREGYGYTF	TGTGCCAGCAGTTCGGGCAGGGAAGGCTATGGCTACACCTTC
TRBD2	-	TRBV19	TRBJ2-1	CASSISGRRDNEQFF	TGTGCCAGTAGTATAAGCGGGAGGAGGGACAATGAGCAGTTCTTC
-	-	TRBV19	TRBJ2-1	CASSIPSVGGLGKQFF	TGTGCCAGTAGTATACCAAGTGTCGGGGGGCTGGGAAAGCAGTTCTTC
-	-	TRBV12-3/TRBV12-4	TRBJ1-2	CASSWNRVNGYTF	TGTGCCAGCAGTTGGAACAGGGTAAATGGCTACACCTTC
TRBD2	-	TRBV29-1	TRBJ2-1	CSVEGGRGYNEQFF	TGCAGCGTTGAGGGGGGGAGAGGGTACAATGAGCAGTTCTTC
TRBD1	once	TRBV7-2	TRBJ2-1	CASSRDRSSYNEQFF	TGTGCCAGCAGCCGGGACAGGAGCTCCTACAATGAGCAGTTCTTC
TRBD2	few	TRBV19	TRBJ2-1	CASSRTSSYNEQFF	TGTGCCAGTAGTAGGACTAGTTCCTACAATGAGCAGTTCTTC
-	-	TRBV28	TRBJ1-4	CASRRADGANEKLFF	TGTGCCAGCAGGCGGGCCGACGGGGCTAATGAAAAACTGTTTTTT
-	-	TRBV20-1	TRBJ2-2	CSARVLEELFF	TGCAGTGCTAGAGTCCTAGAGGAGCTGTTTTTT
-	-	TRBV30	TRBJ1-5	CAWSPPRAGQPQHF	TGTGCCTGGAGTCCCCCGAGGGCCGGTCAGCCCCAGCATTTT
-	-	TRBV2	TRBJ1-1	CASRLSSVMNTEAFF	TGTGCCAGCAGACTTTCCTCGGTAATGAACACTGAAGCTTTCTTT
-	-	TRBV6-5	TRBJ2-1	CATSTGYNEQFF	TGTGCCACCTCTACGGGCTACAATGAGCAGTTCTTC
TRBD1	-	TRBV5-8	TRBJ2-7	CASSTRDRGRTSSYEQYF	TGTGCCAGCAGCACCCGGGACAGGGGACGTACCAGCTCCTACGAGCAGTACTTC
-	-	TRBV6-6	TRBJ2-3	CASSYGQMILDTQYF	TGTGCCAGCAGTTATGGACAGATGATTTTGGATACGCAGTATTTT
-	-	TRBV12-3/TRBV12-4	TRBJ1-1	CASSRDQNTEAFF	TGTGCCAGCAGCCGGGATCAGAACACTGAAGCTTTCTTT
-	-	TRBV7-2	TRBJ1-5	CASSLGPYQPQHF	TGTGCCAGCAGCTTAGGGCCCTATCAGCCCCAGCATTTT
-	-	TRBV6-5	TRBJ1-1	CASRLQANTEAFF	TGTGCCAGCAGATTACAGGCGAACACTGAAGCTTTCTTT
TRBD1	-	TRBV24-1	TRBJ1-3	CATSEPGQEEPVRNTIYF	TGTGCCACCAGTGAACCGGGACAGGAGGAACCCGTTCGAAACACCATATATTTT
TRBD1	once	TRBV18	TRBJ1-1	CASSSRTGRNTEAFF	TGTGCCAGCTCCTCGAGGACAGGGCGGAACACTGAAGCTTTCTTT
-	-	TRBV28	TRBJ1-5	CASSSWTTLTATIVYSNQPQHF	TGTGCCAGCAGTTCTTGGACCACCCTGACAGCGACGATCGTTTATAGCAATCAGCCCCAGCATTTT
TRBD1	few	TRBV9	TRBJ2-3	CASSQRTGGVPDTQYF	TGTGCCAGCAGCCAGAGGACAGGGGGGGTCCCAGATACGCAGTATTTT
TRBD1	-	TRBV2	TRBJ1-2	CASTLNRGGYTF	TGTGCCAGCACCTTGAACAGGGGGGGCTACACCTTC
TRBD1	-	TRBV28	TRBJ1-5	CASSRTGGRSNQPQHF	TGTGCCAGCAGCCGAACAGGGGGACGTAGCAATCAGCCCCAGCATTTT
TRBD1	few	TRBV2	TRBJ2-7	CASSPEGQGNEQYF	TGTGCCAGCAGTCCTGAGGGACAGGGGAATGAGCAGTACTTC
-	-	TRBV12-3/TRBV12-4	TRBJ1-2	CASSPTARGGYTF	TGTGCCAGCAGTCCGACAGCCAGGGGTGGCTACACCTTC
TRBD1	-	TRBV2	TRBJ1-5	CASSEGTGPSNQPQHF	TGTGCCAGCAGTGAGGGGACAGGGCCCAGCAATCAGCCCCAGCATTTT
-	-	TRBV27	TRBJ1-4	CAPTDRFNEKLFF	TGTGCCCCTACTGACAGGTTTAATGAAAAACTGTTTTTT
-	-	TRBV7-3	TRBJ2-7	CASSQQGGPYEQYF	TGTGCCAGCAGCCAACAGGGGGGGCCCTACGAGCAGTACTTC